Sample share makes the clone carrying this T cell receptor beta chain medium-sized. Its specificity is unknown. This specimen comes from a study of T cell repertoires in aging, cancer and after chemotherapy. The overall study: Donors were grouped into six age bands spanning 30 or younger through 70 or older. Points from the study as a whole: Immunological memory after chemotherapy cannot be judged from the repertoire data. Compared with age-matched healthy donors, untreated hematological or solid cancer patients showed higher blood TCR clonality. Median generation probability rose over the chemotherapy interval in each cancer cohort, suggesting rebound thymic output.

Amplification of TCR beta used genomic DNA extracted from peripheral blood. Trimming took 7 bases from V and 3 from J, leaving 9 bases between them. This CDR3 is 12 amino acids long. Germline V CDR1 and CDR2: LNHDA, SQIVND (reference sequence). A mixed TRB-A/B primer pool amplified rearranged TRB by multiplex touch-down PCR. MiXCR, applied by TCRdb to the multiplex PCR reads, yields one record per CDR3 protein. The table includes around 13,000 distinct CDR3 sequences, 20% to 25% detected once. This chain connects TRBV19 to TRBJ1-1; D not certain. This TCR was sampled from a human donor in good health. The sample comprised blood. The CDR3 protein is CASTLPYTEAFF. CDR3 nucleotide sequence: TGTGCCAGTACCCTACCTTACACTGAAGCTTTCTTT.